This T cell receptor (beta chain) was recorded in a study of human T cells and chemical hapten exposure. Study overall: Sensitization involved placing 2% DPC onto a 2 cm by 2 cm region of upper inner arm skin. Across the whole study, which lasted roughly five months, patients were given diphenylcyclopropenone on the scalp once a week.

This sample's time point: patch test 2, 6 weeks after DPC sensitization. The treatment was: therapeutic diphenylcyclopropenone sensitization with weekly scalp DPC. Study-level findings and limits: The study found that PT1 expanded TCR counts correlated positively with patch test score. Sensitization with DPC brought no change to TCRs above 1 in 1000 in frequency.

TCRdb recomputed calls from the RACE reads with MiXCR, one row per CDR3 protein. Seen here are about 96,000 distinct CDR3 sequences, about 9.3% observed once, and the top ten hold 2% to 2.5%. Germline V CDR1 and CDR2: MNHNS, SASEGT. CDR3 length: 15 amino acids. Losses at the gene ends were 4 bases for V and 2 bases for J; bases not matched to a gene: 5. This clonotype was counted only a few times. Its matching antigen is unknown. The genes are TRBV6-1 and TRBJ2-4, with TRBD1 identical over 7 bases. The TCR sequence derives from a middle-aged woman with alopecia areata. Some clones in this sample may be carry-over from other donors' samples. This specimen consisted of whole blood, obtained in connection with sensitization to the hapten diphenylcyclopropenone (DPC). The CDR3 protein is CASSGTGETKNIQYF. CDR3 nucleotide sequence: TGTGCCAGCAGTGGTACAGGGGAGACCAAAAACATTCAGTACTTC.